These 23 T cell receptor beta chains originate from one sample sequenced in a study of T cell responses to AZD1222 COVID-19 vaccine (dated by TCRdb to about 2021). In the paper's terms, the time point label means: baseline before first vaccination. Library preparation employed the immunoSEQ multiplex PCR assay. The immuneACCESS repertoire file appears here via TCRdb, limited to in-frame rearrangements. These files lack a portion of the clones; in checked studies, under half of the deficit traces to unresolved V genes, and the cause of the others is not known. The sample table shows about 56,000 clones, and 80% to 90% are seen once. About 14% of the sample belongs to the ten largest clones. Here the sequenced sample was peripheral blood, taken on day 0 of AZD1222 vaccination. The source of these receptors is an adult in good health.

The chain links TRBV19 to TRBJ1-3; D remains unclear. This CDR3 is built from 12 residues. Looked up from germline, CDR1 is LNHDA and CDR2 is SQIVND (reference sequence). V shed 6 bases and J shed 4 bases, with 7 bases lying between them. For the CDR3, the DNA is TGTGCCAGTAGCCTCCGGGGAAACACCATATATTTT. Translated: CASSLRGNTIYF.

The gene calls are TRBV6-5 and TRBJ2-7; TRBD1 matches at 9 bases. Trimming took 6 bases from V and 2 from J; bases not matched to a gene: 8. CDR3 length equals 15 residues. CDR1 and CDR2 (germline): MNHEY, SVGAGI. The CDR3 spells CASRDTGGITYEQYF. The CDR3, as DNA: TGTGCCAGCAGGGATACAGGGGGCATAACCTACGAGCAGTACTTC.

V and J are TRBV10-3 and TRBJ1-1, with D possibly TRBD1 on 5 matching bases. The V end lost 7 bases, the J end lost 7 bases, and 16 bases lay between the germline ends. CDR1 ENHRY and CDR2 SYGVKD come from the germline V gene. The CDR3 loop spans 13 amino acids. The CDR3 spells CAITGTADGEAFF. CDR3 sequence (DNA): TGTGCCATCACCGGGACCGCGGATGGTGAAGCTTTCTTT.

The J gene is TRBJ2-5, the V gene TRBV4-2; D is uncertain. Germline-derived CDR1 and CDR2 are LGHNA and YNFKEQ. V lost 4 bases and J lost 10, with 13 bases in between. The CDR3 runs to 12 residues. This CDR3 reads CASSPDARVQYF. CDR3 sequence (DNA): TGTGCCAGCAGCCCTGACGCTAGGGTCCAGTACTTC.

The chain joins TRBV28 to TRBJ1-6; 9 nucleotides align to TRBD1. This CDR3 comprises 20 residues. After removal of 7 bases from V and 0 bases from J, the junction contained 16 bases not matched to a gene. Germline CDR1 is MDHEN and CDR2 is SYDVKM. In nucleotides, the CDR3 is TGTGCCAGCAATCCATCCGGGACAGGGTTTGATCTCTCCTATAATTCACCCCTCCACTTT. The encoded protein is CASNPSGTGFDLSYNSPLHF.

V gene TRBV7-3 combines with J gene TRBJ2-1; 11 bases are a match to TRBD2. CDR3 size: 13 residues. The V gene end was trimmed by 6 bases and the J gene end by 8 bases; junction bases not matched to a gene: 3. The germline CDR1 and CDR2 sequences are SGHTA and FQGTGA. The CDR3: CASSLAGGDEQFF. The CDR3, as DNA: TGTGCCAGCAGTCTAGCGGGGGGCGATGAGCAGTTCTTC.

This chain connects TRBV6-1 to TRBJ2-7, with 9 bases that match TRBD1. The J segment lost 4 bases and the V segment lost 6 bases, leaving 25 bases of the junction unmatched. Looked up from germline, CDR1 is MNHNS and CDR2 is SASEGT. This CDR3 has 20 residues. CDR3 DNA sequence: TGTGCCAGCAGAGAACATAAGGGACAGGGACTGGGAAAGCCAGCTTACGAGCAGTACTTC. Translating it yields CASREHKGQGLGKPAYEQYF.

The chain is built from TRBV6-7 and TRBJ2-3; the D gene is possibly TRBD1 (6 bases). TRBV6-7 is identified as an open reading frame with a role that is uncertain. The CDR3 is made up of 15 amino acids. With 0 bases removed from V and 9 bases from J, the gap between germline ends came to 16 bases. The DNA for the CDR3 is TGTGCCAGCAGTTACTCGACAGGTGTGAAGGCGACGCAGTATTTT. This sequence encodes CASSYSTGVKATQYF.

The rearrangement joins TRBV5-1 to TRBJ2-1; TRBD2 aligns across 7 bases. Germline values: CDR1 SGHRS, CDR2 YFSETQ. The CDR3 loop spans 17 amino acids. The junction had 15 bases not matched to a gene; V was cut back by 4 bases and J by 5 bases. The CDR3 coding sequence is TGCGCCAGCAGCGGACGTGCTGGGGGGGGATTGGACAATGAGCAGTTCTTC. Amino acids: CASSGRAGGGLDNEQFF.

This clone turned up a few times. The CDR3 protein is CASSFVQGANYGYTF. CDR3 bases: TGTGCCAGCAGTTTTGTCCAGGGGGCTAACTATGGCTACACCTTC. The chain carries TRBV28 and TRBJ1-2, with 7 bases matching TRBD1. The CDR3 covers 15 residues. V lost 3 bases to trimming and J lost 0 bases; unmatched junction nucleotides: 4. Germline V gene lookup returns CDR1 MDHEN and CDR2 SYDVKM.

The chain is built from TRBV5-1 and TRBJ1-4; possible D gene TRBD1, 6 bases. Germline V CDR1 and CDR2: SGHRS, YFSETQ. The CDR3 loop spans 15 amino acids. Trimming removed 4 bases from V and 8 bases from J, with 18 bases in between. CDR3 sequence reads: CASSPPLGQGEKLFF. Here the CDR3 DNA reads TGCGCCAGCAGCCCGCCCTTAGGGCAGGGGGAAAAACTGTTTTTT.

The V and J genes are TRBV9 and TRBJ1-1; no firm D call. The CDR3 runs to 13 residues. V lost 4 bases, J lost 0 bases, and 7 bases lay in between. Germline V gene data show CDR1 as SGDLS and CDR2 as YYNGEE. The CDR3 sequence: CASSLDLNTEAFF. The CDR3 coding sequence is TGTGCCAGCAGCCTGGATCTGAACACTGAAGCTTTCTTT.

Here the CDR3 reads CASSPPVTGREQYF. CDR3 sequence (DNA): TGTGCCAGCAGCCCTCCCGTGACAGGGAGGGAGCAGTACTTC. The gene calls are TRBV28 and TRBJ2-7; D might be TRBD1 (7 bases). The V and J ends lost 6 bases and 7 bases respectively, with 19 bases between them. The germline V gene encodes CDR1 MDHEN and CDR2 SYDVKM. The CDR3 covers 14 residues.

The CDR3 nucleotides are TGTGCCTGGAGTCTAGGACAGGGGGGCACCCTCCACTTT. It is translated as CAWSLGQGGTLHF. The V gene is TRBV30, the J gene TRBJ1-6; 10 bases align to TRBD1. Germline assignment: CDR1 GTSNPN and CDR2 SVGIG (reference sequence). The CDR3 loop spans 13 amino acids. The trim removed 2 bases at V and 14 bases at J, leaving 6 bases unmatched.

This chain joins TRBV9 and TRBJ2-1, with D hard to call. The CDR3 consists of 15 residues. CDR1 SGDLS and CDR2 YYNGEE come from the germline V gene. The V gene lost 0 bases and the J gene lost 0 bases, with 7 bases spanning the gap. The chain's CDR3 is CASSVGALSYNEQFF. As DNA, the CDR3 is TGTGCCAGCAGCGTAGGGGCTCTCTCCTACAATGAGCAGTTCTTC.

V and J are TRBV4-2 and TRBJ1-1, with D uncertain. CDR3 length equals 13 residues. Looked up from germline, CDR1 is LGHNA and CDR2 is YNFKEQ. The ends were cut back, 5 bases at V and 7 bases at J, with 14 bases in the middle. The DNA of the CDR3 is TGTGCCAGCAGCGCCCGGACCCCCCTTGAAGCTTTCTTT. This sequence encodes CASSARTPLEAFF.

The chain combines TRBV7-9 with TRBJ1-3; D not resolved. In germline, CDR1 is SEHNR, CDR2 FQNEAQ (reference sequence). CDR3 length equals 13 residues. V was pared by 3 bases and J by 4 bases, with 7 bases between. DNA for the CDR3: TGTGCCAGCAGCTTTGACCAAGGAAACACCATATATTTT. Translated, it gives CASSFDQGNTIYF.

The chain links TRBV30 to TRBJ1-4; 7 nucleotides match TRBD1. Unmatched junction bases numbered 2, after V lost 1 base and J lost 6 bases. The length of the CDR3 is 13 residues. The V gene's germline CDR1 is GTSNPN and CDR2 SVGIG (reference sequence). CDR3 sequence: CAWSGDRDEKLFF. CDR3 in DNA: TGTGCCTGGAGTGGAGACAGGGATGAAAAACTGTTTTTT.

The rearrangement links TRBV2 to TRBJ1-2; 10 nucleotides match TRBD1. CDR1 and CDR2 from the germline V gene are SNHLY and FYNNEI. Germline trimming cut 9 bases from V and 8 bases from J; bases unmatched to any gene: 30. The CDR3 is 20 residues long. The CDR3 DNA follows: TGTGCCAGGGAGGACATTCCATTGTGGGGACAGGGGCGAATATCGGGGGGCTACACCTTC. It codes for CAREDIPLWGQGRISGGYTF.

This chain joins TRBV28 and TRBJ1-5; 9 bases line up with TRBD1. The CDR3 loop spans 15 amino acids. Germline assignment: CDR1 MDHEN and CDR2 SYDVKM. The junction had 8 bases not matched to a gene; V was cut back by 4 bases and J by 7 bases. CDR3 sequence reads: CASSSPGQGGQPQHF. CDR3 bases: TGTGCCAGCAGTTCCCCGGGACAGGGTGGACAGCCCCAGCATTTT.

This sequence joins TRBV5-8 and TRBJ2-2; 7 bases match TRBD1. This CDR3 has 15 residues. J lost 5 bases, V lost 4 bases, and 8 bases had no gene match. In germline, CDR1 is SGHTS, CDR2 YDEGEE. The CDR3 nucleotides read TGTGCCAGCAGCCGAGACAGGGCGGTTACCGGGGAGCTGTTTTTT. This translates into CASSRDRAVTGELFF.

The count of this clone is one. This chain uses TRBV5-4 with TRBJ2-1, with TRBD1 matching 8 bases. This CDR3 has 13 amino acids. The germline gives CDR1 SGHNT, CDR2 YYREEE (reference sequence). V shed 4 bases, J shed 6 bases, and the junction held 3 bases outside the gene matches. This chain's CDR3 is CASSRDRTNEQFF. CDR3 coding DNA: TGTGCCAGCAGCCGGGACAGGACCAATGAGCAGTTCTTC.

The chain couples TRBV21-1 to TRBJ1-6; the table's D gene call, TRBD1, was not cross checked with the DNA. TRBV21-1 has pseudogene status. The CDR3 has 14 amino acids. In DNA, the CDR3 is TGTGCCAGCAGCAAACAGGTTTATAATTCACCCCTCCACTTT. Translation: CASSKQVYNSPLHF.